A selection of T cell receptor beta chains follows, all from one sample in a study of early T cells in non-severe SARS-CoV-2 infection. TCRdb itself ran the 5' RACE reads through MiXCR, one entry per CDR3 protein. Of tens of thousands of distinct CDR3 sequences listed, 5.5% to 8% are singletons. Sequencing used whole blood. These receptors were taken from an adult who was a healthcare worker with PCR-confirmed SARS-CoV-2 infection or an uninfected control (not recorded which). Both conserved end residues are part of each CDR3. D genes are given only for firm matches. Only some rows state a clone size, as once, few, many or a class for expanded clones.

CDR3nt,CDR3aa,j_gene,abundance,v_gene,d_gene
TGTGCCAGCAGCTTTGGGGGCCGTACCGGCGGGCAGTACTTC,CASSFGGRTGGQYF,TRBJ2-7,many,TRBV13,.
TGCGCCAGCAGCCAAGGCCGGGGCCTCTATGGCTACACCTTC,CASSQGRGLYGYTF,TRBJ1-2,many,TRBV4-3,.
TGTGCCAGTAGTATCCCCGGGAGCTCCTACAATGAGCAGTTCTTC,CASSIPGSSYNEQFF,TRBJ2-1,.,TRBV19,.
TGTGCCAGCTCACCAAATATGGGGCAGCGAGGGGAAAACAGCGGCTATGGCTACACCTTC,CASSPNMGQRGENSGYGYTF,TRBJ1-2,few,TRBV18,.
TGCGCCAGCAGCCTACAAGCGGGAGGTACCTACGAGCAGTACTTC,CASSLQAGGTYEQYF,TRBJ2-7,few,TRBV4-1,TRBD2
TGTGCCAGCAGTGAATATGGGAGGCCCGGTCGGAAAAATGAGCAGTTCTTC,CASSEYGRPGRKNEQFF,TRBJ2-1,.,TRBV25-1,.
TGTGCCAGCAGCCCCCTGTCGGGACAGGGTTCCGAGCAGTACTTC,CASSPLSGQGSEQYF,TRBJ2-7,many,TRBV11-2,TRBD1
TGCGCCAGCAGCTTGCGGGTTGGACACGTCTACGAGCAGTACTTC,CASSLRVGHVYEQYF,TRBJ2-7,few,TRBV5-1,.
TGCAGTCCCCGGGACAGGGGCGCCAACTCCTACAATGAGCAGTTCTTC,CSPRDRGANSYNEQFF,TRBJ2-1,many,TRBV20-1,TRBD1
TGTGCCAGCAGTACGACTAGCGGGGTTACAGATACGCAGTATTTT,CASSTTSGVTDTQYF,TRBJ2-3,many,TRBV6-6,TRBD2
TGTGCCAGCAGCTTAAACGCCGGCTACGAGCAGTACTTC,CASSLNAGYEQYF,TRBJ2-7,many,TRBV7-3,.
TGTGCCAGCAAACAGGGGGGAAAAGGCAATCAGCCCCAGCATTTT,CASKQGGKGNQPQHF,TRBJ1-5,few,TRBV28,TRBD1
TGTGCCAGCAGTTTAAGTCGGAGGACTAGCGGGATCCGTATGTACAATGAGCAGTTCTTC,CASSLSRRTSGIRMYNEQFF,TRBJ2-1,many,TRBV27,TRBD2
TGTGCCAGCAGTTTGGACCACTCTGGAAACACCATATATTTT,CASSLDHSGNTIYF,TRBJ1-3,many,TRBV28,.
TGTGCCACACGGGAGTTTGGAGAGACCCAGTACTTC,CATREFGETQYF,TRBJ2-5,few,TRBV7-6,.
TGTGCCAGCGGACAGGGGGTTAACAATGAGCAGTTCTTC,CASGQGVNNEQFF,TRBJ2-1,many,TRBV5-5,TRBD1
TGCAGTGCTAGGCCACTGGGGTACAATGAGCAGTTCTTC,CSARPLGYNEQFF,TRBJ2-1,many,TRBV20-1,.
TGTGCCAGCAGGCCGGGACAAGGTCTAACACCCCTCCACTTT,CASRPGQGLTPLHF,TRBJ1-6,many,TRBV6-5,.
TGTGCCATCAGTGAGTCGCTAGGGCACCGAGCCTACGAGCAGTACTTC,CAISESLGHRAYEQYF,TRBJ2-7,many,TRBV10-3,.
TGCAGCGCCCAAGACGATGGCTACACCTTC,CSAQDDGYTF,TRBJ1-2,many,TRBV29-1,.
TGTGCCAGCAGCCCATGGGAGGGGAACGAGCAGTACTTC,CASSPWEGNEQYF,TRBJ2-7,many,TRBV7-9,TRBD2
TGTGCCAGCAGCAGACAGGGAGGGGCTGAAGCTTTCTTT,CASSRQGGAEAFF,TRBJ1-1,many,TRBV7-3,TRBD1
TGCGCCAGCAGAAAGGGGGTTGCAGACTACGAGCAGTACTTC,CASRKGVADYEQYF,TRBJ2-7,.,TRBV5-1,.
TGTGCCAGCAGTACCCCGGACTATGAGCAGTTCTTC,CASSTPDYEQFF,TRBJ2-1,many,TRBV12-3/TRBV12-4,.
TGCAGTGCTAGAGATATACAGCAGAACACTGAAGCTTTCTTT,CSARDIQQNTEAFF,TRBJ1-1,many,TRBV20-1,.
TGTGCCAGCAGTTCGGTGACTAGCGGGAGCTCCTACGAGCAGTACTTC,CASSSVTSGSSYEQYF,TRBJ2-7,many,TRBV6-5,TRBD2
TGCAGCCCCTGGACTAGCGGGCACAATGAGCAGTTCTTC,CSPWTSGHNEQFF,TRBJ2-1,many,TRBV20-1,TRBD2
TGTGCCAGCAGCCAAGTGACGGCAGCGGGGGGTGGTAATGAGCAGTTCTTC,CASSQVTAAGGGNEQFF,TRBJ2-1,many,TRBV4-2,TRBD2
TGCAGTGCTAGAGGCCCGAAGGAGGAAAAACTGTTTTTT,CSARGPKEEKLFF,TRBJ1-4,few,TRBV20-1,.
TGTGCCAGCAGCCCCCGCCCTGGAACCTACGAGCAGTACTTC,CASSPRPGTYEQYF,TRBJ2-7,many,TRBV14,.
TGTGCTAGTGGTTTGGACGGAAGGGCGGATACGCAGTATTTT,CASGLDGRADTQYF,TRBJ2-3,many,TRBV12-5,.
TGTGCCAGCTCACCCGCCGGGACTAGCGCGAATGAGCAGTTCTTC,CASSPAGTSANEQFF,TRBJ2-1,few,TRBV18,TRBD2
TGCAGTGCTGAGATGGAGGGGGCTAACACCATATATTTT,CSAEMEGANTIYF,TRBJ1-3,many,TRBV20-1,TRBD1
TGTGCCAGCAGCCTCGGGCCCGACGGAGTTCAGCCCCAGCATTTT,CASSLGPDGVQPQHF,TRBJ1-5,many,TRBV5-5,.
TGCAGTGCTAGGTCCCGGAGCGGGAGGAACACAGATACGCAGTATTTT,CSARSRSGRNTDTQYF,TRBJ2-3,many,TRBV20-1,TRBD2
TGTGCCAGCAAGGGCCATCGGGGGGAGCAGTACTTC,CASKGHRGEQYF,TRBJ2-7,.,TRBV27,.
TGTGCCAGCAGCTTAGAGGGGACCGGAGGAGGGATCTATGGCTACACCTTC,CASSLEGTGGGIYGYTF,TRBJ1-2,many,TRBV7-9,.
TGTGCCAGCAGCGCCATGGTAGCGGGAACGGCTGAGCAGTTCTTC,CASSAMVAGTAEQFF,TRBJ2-1,many,TRBV7-2,TRBD2
TGCAGTGCTAGGACTAGCGGGAGGGCCCCAGATACGCAGTATTTT,CSARTSGRAPDTQYF,TRBJ2-3,many,TRBV20-1,TRBD2
TGTGCCAGCAGCCTAGGGGATCGGACAAGGCATGGCTACACCTTC,CASSLGDRTRHGYTF,TRBJ1-2,many,TRBV11-2,.
TGCAGTGCTAGAGATCCGGCAGGGGGCATTGACACCGGGGAGCTGTTTTTT,CSARDPAGGIDTGELFF,TRBJ2-2,few,TRBV20-1,TRBD1
TGTGCCAGCAGCTTTCAGGGTGGACCGAACACCGGGGAGCTGTTTTTT,CASSFQGGPNTGELFF,TRBJ2-2,.,TRBV7-3,.